This T cell receptor (beta chain) stems from a study of post-analysis software for immune sequencing data. General study results and limits: Relative to controls, patients had five TRBV segments at higher frequency, with TRBV5-6, TRBV5-1 and TRBV20-1 among these.

In germline, CDR1 is MNHNS, CDR2 SASEGT. Trimming removed 7 bases from V and 0 bases from J; junction bases left unmatched: 4. CDR3 length: 16 amino acids. Carried by the TCR beta cDNA libraries were unique molecular identifiers. The authors obtained approximately 540,000 cDNA molecules from around 0.96 to 9.9 million T cells. One entry per CDR3 protein results from TCRdb running MiXCR on the PCR reads. Of about 200,000 distinct CDR3 sequences in the sample, around 30% were seen once. For this clonotype: What it binds is not known.

The specimen was blood. The chain has TRBV6-1 and TRBJ2-2; 11 bases agree with TRBD1. The origin of this receptor is a girl aged 2-17 years with multiple sclerosis. This chain's CDR3 is CASTPGQGANTGELFF. The CDR3, as DNA: TGTGCCAGCACTCCGGGACAGGGGGCGAACACCGGGGAGCTGTTTTTT.